This T cell receptor (beta chain) was identified during a study of blood T cell repertoires in COVID-19. Across the study: Acute-phase and convalescent COVID-19 samples originated in the United States, Italy and Spain. PBMCs, B-cell-depleted T cells, or T cells provided the cDNA or gDNA that made up the material.

Sequenced by immunoSEQ multiplex PCR; TCRdb stores in-frame clones only, minus some. The data contain about 180,000 clones, about 83% of them singletons. J was trimmed by 5 bases and V by 5 bases; bases with no gene match: 9. The germline CDR1 and CDR2 sequences are SGHTA and FQGNSA. This CDR3 is 16 amino acids long. This TCR was sampled from a human donor in a cohort sampled during active COVID-19. The sample taken for sequencing was peripheral blood. The chain joins TRBV7-2 to TRBJ2-7; 13 bases are a match to TRBD2. Here the CDR3 DNA reads TGTGCCAGCAGCCTCCGACTAGCGGGAGGCCTGGACGAGCAGTACTTC. Translating gives CASSLRLAGGLDEQYF.